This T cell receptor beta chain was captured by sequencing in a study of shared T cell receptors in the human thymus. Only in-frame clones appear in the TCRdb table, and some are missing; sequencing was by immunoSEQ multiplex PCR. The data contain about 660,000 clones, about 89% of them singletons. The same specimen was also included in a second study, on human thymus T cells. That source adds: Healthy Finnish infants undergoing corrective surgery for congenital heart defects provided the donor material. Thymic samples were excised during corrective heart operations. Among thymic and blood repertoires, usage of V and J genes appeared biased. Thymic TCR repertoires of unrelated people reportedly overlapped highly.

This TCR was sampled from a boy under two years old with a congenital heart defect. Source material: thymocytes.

The CDR3 region is CASSEGRGANYEQYF. Written as DNA, the CDR3 is TGCGCCAGCAGTGAGGGGAGGGGCGCAAACTACGAGCAGTACTTC. V usage is TRBV10-1 and J usage is TRBJ2-5; 7 bases map to TRBD2. The end of the DNA aligns better with TRBJ2-7, so the J call may be wrong. In germline, CDR1 is WNHNN, CDR2 SYGVQD (reference sequence). CDR3 length: 15 residues.